The 27 T cell receptor beta chains below come from one sample, sequenced in a study of blood T cell repertoires in COVID-19. Assay used: immunoSEQ multiplex PCR; TCRdb lists only in-frame clones, some missing. Among 75,000 to 80,000 clones listed, about 88% were seen once. The sequencing input was peripheral blood. These TCRs come from a human donor in a cohort sampled during active COVID-19.

The J gene is TRBJ2-1, the V gene TRBV7-9; 12 bases match TRBD2. Germline assignment: CDR1 SEHNR and CDR2 FQNEAQ (reference sequence). The CDR3 consists of 16 residues. The trim removed 6 bases at V and 6 bases at J, leaving 9 bases unmatched. CDR3 bases: TGTGCCAGCAGTTATTCTAGCGGGAGGGCCGTCAATGAGCAGTTCTTC. This sequence encodes CASSYSSGRAVNEQFF. The full variable domain, in which reference TRBV7-9 and TRBJ2-1 provide the parts outside the CDR3, is DTGVSQNPRHKITKRGQNVTFRCDPISEHNRLYWYRQTLGQGPEFLTYFQNEAQLEKSRLLSDRFSAERPKGSFSTLEIQRTEQGDSAMYLCASSYSSGRAVNEQFFGPGTRLTVL.

The chain employs TRBV28 and TRBJ2-3; perhaps TRBD1 as D (6 bases). Trimming shortened V by 8 bases and J by 4 bases, and 10 bases separated the two germline ends. Looked up from germline, CDR1 is MDHEN and CDR2 is SYDVKM. The CDR3 length is 12 residues. CDR3 nucleotides: TGTGCCAGCCAGGGGTTTGCAGATACGCAGTATTTT. Encoded protein: CASQGFADTQYF.

The V and J genes are TRBV30 and TRBJ2-1, with D possibly TRBD2 on 6 matching bases. This CDR3 region has 11 residues. Trimming took 2 bases from V and 9 from J, leaving 8 bases between them. Germline V gene data show CDR1 as GTSNPN and CDR2 as SVGIG (reference sequence). CDR3 sequence reads: CAWSWEVEQFF. In DNA, the CDR3 is TGTGCCTGGAGTTGGGAGGTTGAGCAGTTCTTC.

The chain recombines TRBV18 with TRBJ1-3, with TRBD1 as a possible D gene (5 bases). Trimming pared 0 bases from V and 0 bases from J, leaving 9 bases between. Germline CDR1 and CDR2: KGHSH and LQKENI. CDR3 length: 16 amino acids. The CDR3 nucleotides are TGTGCCAGCTCACCACCGAGCGACAGCTCTGGAAACACCATATATTTT. Amino acid sequence: CASSPPSDSSGNTIYF.

The gene calls are TRBV18 and TRBJ1-1; D remains ambiguous. Trimming removed 6 bases from V and 3 bases from J, with 11 bases in between. The CDR3 runs to 13 residues. In germline, CDR1 is KGHSH, CDR2 LQKENI. The CDR3 DNA reads as TGTGCCAGCTCTCCCGGCGGGGACACTGAAGCTTTCTTT. Translation gives CASSPGGDTEAFF.

The rearrangement links TRBV4-2 to TRBJ1-4, with D tentatively TRBD1 (5 bases). In germline, CDR1 is LGHNA, CDR2 YNFKEQ. V lost 0 bases to trimming and J lost 1 base, with 6 bases between them. There are 15 residues in the CDR3. Here the CDR3 reads CASSQDRVTNEKLFF. The CDR3 DNA sequence: TGTGCCAGCAGCCAAGACAGGGTAACTAATGAAAAACTGTTTTTT.

This clone has a handful of counts. The DNA for the CDR3 is TGTGCCATCAGTGATTCGCGGGGAGAGGAGCAGTTCTTC. Encoded protein: CAISDSRGEEQFF. V is TRBV10-3 and J is TRBJ2-1; possibly TRBD2 for D (6 bases). CDR1 and CDR2 (germline): ENHRY, SYGVKD. This CDR3 region has 13 residues. The germline V and J ends were trimmed by 3 bases and 10 bases, with 13 bases remaining between them.

The rearrangement joins TRBV19 to TRBJ2-7; 7 bases map to TRBD1. The trim removed 9 bases at V and 0 bases at J, leaving 8 bases unmatched. Germline values: CDR1 LNHDA, CDR2 SQIVND (reference sequence). The CDR3 spans 14 residues. This CDR3 is CASSGQWSSYEQYF. DNA of the CDR3: TGTGCCAGCTCGGGACAGTGGAGCTCCTACGAGCAGTACTTC.

V is TRBV28 and J is TRBJ1-5, with 9 bases lining up with TRBD1. Trimming removed 2 bases from V and 3 bases from J; junction bases left unmatched: 11. The CDR3 length is 18 residues. Germline CDR1 and CDR2: MDHEN and SYDVKM. Here the CDR3 reads CASSLGFRDRANNQPQHF. CDR3 nucleotide sequence: TGTGCCAGCAGTTTAGGATTCCGGGACAGGGCTAACAATCAGCCCCAGCATTTT.

The chain uses TRBV5-1 and TRBJ2-5; 13 nucleotides line up with TRBD2. J was trimmed by 5 bases and V by 3 bases; bases with no gene match: 7. CDR3 size: 16 residues. Germline V gene sequence: CDR1 SGHRS, CDR2 YFSETQ. The CDR3 DNA reads TGCGCCAGCAGCTCAGGACTAGCGGGAGCCCTGGAGACCCAGTACTTC. Amino acids: CASSSGLAGALETQYF.

This clone was observed once. The chain employs TRBV15 and TRBJ2-3, with 10 bases that match TRBD2. J lost 0 bases, V lost 7 bases, and 4 bases had no gene match. The length of the CDR3 is 15 residues. Germline V gene sequence: CDR1 LNHNV, CDR2 YYDKDF (reference sequence). The CDR3 reads CATNLLAGSTDTQYF. The CDR3 DNA reads TGTGCCACCAATTTACTAGCGGGGAGCACAGATACGCAGTATTTT.

The chain is built from TRBV4-1 and TRBJ1-4; D may be TRBD1 (5 bases). The CDR3 consists of 18 residues. The ends were cut back, 0 bases at V and 10 bases at J, with 24 bases in the middle. Germline CDR1 is MGHRA and CDR2 is YSYEKL. The CDR3 DNA follows: TGCGCCAGCAGCCAAGATGGATCTGCGACAGACGGGTGGTCAAAACTGTTTTTT. This gives the protein CASSQDGSATDGWSKLFF.

This chain uses TRBV27 with TRBJ1-5, with 7 bases that match TRBD1. Germline CDR1 MNHEY, CDR2 SMNVEV (reference sequence). The CDR3 spans 14 residues. V trimming: 6 bases; J trimming: 4 bases; junction bases outside the gene matches: 6. The CDR3, as DNA: TGTGCCAGCAGACAGGGACAGATTAATCAGCCCCAGCATTTT. Protein sequence: CASRQGQINQPQHF.

V gene TRBV5-1 combines with J gene TRBJ2-3; 10 nucleotides align to TRBD2. Trimming removed 3 bases from V and 3 bases from J; junction bases left unmatched: 1. The CDR3 sequence is 14 residues long. CDR1 SGHRS and CDR2 YFSETQ come from the germline V gene. CDR3 nucleotide sequence: TGCGCCAGCAGCTCTAGCGGGGGTACAGATACGCAGTATTTT. It codes for CASSSSGGTDTQYF.

The chain is built from TRBV7-2 and TRBJ2-2; D ambiguous. Trimming stripped 1 base from V and 6 bases from J, with 18 bases between. The CDR3 is 17 amino acids. CDR1 SGHTA and CDR2 FQGNSA come from the germline V gene. CDR3 residues: CASSLVGPATLPGELFF. The CDR3 DNA reads as TGTGCCAGCAGCTTAGTGGGCCCGGCTACTCTTCCCGGGGAGCTGTTTTTT.

The V call is TRBV5-4, the J call TRBJ2-1; 7 bases align to TRBD1. Trimming took 3 bases from V and 3 from J; bases not matched to a gene: 6. The CDR3 consists of 15 residues. The germline gives CDR1 SGHNT, CDR2 YYREEE (reference sequence). The CDR3 region is CASSSGQAIYNEQFF. Here the CDR3 DNA reads TGTGCCAGCAGCTCAGGACAGGCGATCTACAATGAGCAGTTCTTC.

This sequence joins TRBV19 and TRBJ1-5, with 9 positions matching TRBD1. This CDR3 region has 16 residues. The germline V gene encodes CDR1 LNHDA and CDR2 SQIVND (reference sequence). V shed 3 bases and J 4 bases; nucleotides not matched to a gene: 7. CDR3 protein: CASSIYSGTGNQPQHF. The CDR3 DNA reads TGTGCCAGTAGTATTTACTCCGGGACAGGGAATCAGCCCCAGCATTTT.

This clone was picked up a small number of times. This sequence joins TRBV11-3 and TRBJ2-2; D is undetermined. CDR1 is SGHNT and CDR2 is YENEEA in the germline V gene. V was cut by 4 bases and J by 3 bases, with 3 bases left in between. The CDR3 consists of 12 residues. The CDR3 sequence is CASSSYTGELFF. Written as DNA, the CDR3 is TGTGCCAGCAGCTCCTACACCGGGGAGCTGTTTTTT.

The gene calls are TRBV28 and TRBJ1-4, with TRBD1 identical over 12 bases. The CDR3 runs to 17 residues. The germline V gene encodes CDR1 MDHEN and CDR2 SYDVKM. The V segment lost 4 bases and the J segment 3 bases; nucleotides outside the gene matches: 6. The CDR3 region has the DNA TGTGCCAGCAGTTCACCGGGACAGGGGGCCCCTAATGAAAAACTGTTTTTT. It codes for CASSSPGQGAPNEKLFF.

The V and J genes are TRBV5-1 and TRBJ1-4; 8 bases map to TRBD1. Germline V lookup: CDR1 SGHRS, CDR2 YFSETQ. The CDR3 loop spans 15 amino acids. J lost 8 bases, V lost 4 bases, and 10 bases had no gene match. CDR3 amino acids: CASSRTTGVGEKLFF. CDR3 bases: TGCGCCAGCAGCCGTACGACAGGGGTGGGAGAAAAACTGTTTTTT.

This chain connects TRBV28 to TRBJ2-3, with 7 bases identical to TRBD2. Germline V CDR1 and CDR2: MDHEN, SYDVKM. V lost 7 bases to trimming and J lost 1 base; unmatched junction nucleotides: 5. The CDR3 covers 14 residues. CDR3 loop: CASKVSGRTDTQYF. The CDR3 DNA follows: TGTGCCAGCAAAGTTAGCGGGCGCACAGATACGCAGTATTTT.

The chain joins TRBV27 to TRBJ1-4; possibly TRBD1 for D (6 bases). Per germline, CDR1 MNHEY and CDR2 SMNVEV (reference sequence). V was pared by 5 bases and J by 0 bases, with 10 bases between. This CDR3 is built from 15 residues. CDR3 amino acids: CASSGDKTTNEKLFF. CDR3 in DNA: TGTGCCAGCAGTGGGGACAAAACAACTAATGAAAAACTGTTTTTT.

The V and J genes are TRBV18 and TRBJ2-1; 10 nucleotides line up with TRBD2. The CDR3 runs 16 residues. Germline trimming cut 1 base from V and 4 bases from J; bases unmatched to any gene: 4. Germline V gives CDR1 KGHSH, CDR2 LQKENI. CDR3 protein: CASSPLSSGGYNEQFF. CDR3 nucleotides: TGTGCCAGCTCACCACTCAGTAGCGGGGGGTACAATGAGCAGTTCTTC.

This clone was counted once. This chain connects TRBV28 to TRBJ1-2; weak D call: TRBD1 (5 bases). The CDR3 has 13 residues. CDR1 and CDR2 (germline): MDHEN, SYDVKM. Deletions cut 3 bases from V and 5 bases from J, with 10 bases between. The CDR3 loop is CASSLGEGYGYTF. DNA of the CDR3: TGTGCCAGCAGTTTGGGGGAGGGGTATGGCTACACCTTC.

The rearrangement joins TRBV5-1 to TRBJ2-2, with D hard to call. This CDR3 comprises 14 residues. The germline V and J ends were trimmed by 4 bases and 3 bases, with 10 bases remaining between them. Per the germline V gene, CDR1 is SGHRS and CDR2 is YFSETQ. The chain's CDR3 is CASSDGSYTGELFF. DNA for the CDR3: TGCGCCAGCAGCGACGGGTCCTACACCGGGGAGCTGTTTTTT. Full variable domain (outside the CDR3, taken from reference TRBV5-1 and TRBJ2-2): KAGVTQTPRYLIKTRGQQVTLSCSPISGHRSVSWYQQTPGQGLQFLFEYFSETQRNKGNFPGRFSGRQFSNSRSEMNVSTLELGDSALYLCASSDGSYTGELFFGEGSRLTVL.

The chain employs TRBV2 and TRBJ2-7; no reliable D call. Trimming took off 5 bases at V and 2 bases at J, with 4 bases between the two ends. The germline V gene has CDR1 SNHLY and CDR2 FYNNEI. CDR3 length: 11 amino acids. The CDR3 sequence: CASSSAYEQYF. The CDR3 DNA sequence: TGTGCCAGCAGTAGCGCCTACGAGCAGTACTTC.

V usage is TRBV6-1 and J usage is TRBJ1-2, with TRBD1 as a possible D gene (5 bases). V lost 0 bases and J 2 bases, leaving 10 bases between the germline ends. The CDR3 is 15 amino acids. The germline V gene has CDR1 MNHNS and CDR2 SASEGT. The CDR3 sequence: CASSEAAGQNYGYTF. CDR3 nucleotides: TGTGCCAGCAGTGAAGCGGCAGGGCAAAACTATGGCTACACCTTC.